Below are 17 T cell receptor beta chains sequenced from a single sample in a study of T-cell memory formation after mild COVID-19. TCRdb redid the calling of the 5' RACE reads with MiXCR, one entry per CDR3 protein. Of hundreds of thousands of distinct CDR3 sequences in the sample, more than 15% are singletons; the top ten hold roughly 21%. Specimen: PBMCs or a T cell subset sorted from them (not recorded which). The receptor source for this set is a man between 18 and 29 years old who had mild COVID-19 (a few samples of this study predate the infection). Cell type and time point are not known.

The chain joins TRBV5-4 to TRBJ1-1; D is ambiguous. Germline values: CDR1 SGHNT, CDR2 YYREEE (reference sequence). CDR3 size: 15 residues. V lost 4 bases and J lost 1, with 14 bases in between. CDR3 amino acids: CASSLTLTTNTEAFF. For the CDR3, the DNA is TGTGCCAGCAGCCTCACGCTGACAACGAACACTGAAGCTTTCTTT.

The chain combines TRBV6-5 with TRBJ1-1, with 10 bases identical to TRBD1. The CDR3 runs 15 residues. V was pared by 2 bases and J by 4 bases, with 4 bases of the junction left unmatched. CDR1 and CDR2 (germline): MNHEY, SVGAGI. The CDR3 region has the DNA TGTGCCAGCAGTTACGGGACAGGGGTTTCCACTGAAGCTTTCTTT. This translates into CASSYGTGVSTEAFF.

As concerns this clonotype: This sequence may be a read error, since a much larger clone differs from it by one base. The rearrangement joins TRBV28 to TRBJ1-2, with TRBD1 as a possible D gene (5 bases). Germline lookup yields CDR1 MDHEN and CDR2 SYDVKM. Trimming stripped 6 bases from V and 8 bases from J, with 19 bases between. The CDR3 contains 14 residues. CDR3 loop: CASSPTAGEEGYTF. The DNA for the CDR3 is TGTGCCAGCAGCCCCACCGCGGGGGAGGAGGGCTACACCTTC.

Only a few counts were recorded for this clonotype. This chain connects TRBV18 to TRBJ2-5, with D maybe TRBD2 (5 bases). The germline V gene has CDR1 KGHSH and CDR2 LQKENI. The CDR3 loop spans 13 amino acids. The V and J ends lost 5 bases and 1 base respectively, with 8 bases between them. CDR3 region: CASSYSVQETQYF. The CDR3 coding sequence is TGTGCCAGCTCATATAGCGTCCAAGAGACCCAGTACTTC.

This clonotype was counted many times. The chain has TRBV7-6 and TRBJ2-3; a possible D gene is TRBD2 (6 bases). The CDR3 is 16 residues long. The germline V gene has CDR1 SGHVS and CDR2 FNYEAQ. Trimming left V 3 bases short and J 0 bases short, with 13 bases between. CDR3 DNA sequence: TGTGCCAGCAGCTTTTTCCGCGGGATTAGCACAGATACGCAGTATTTT. It is translated as CASSFFRGISTDTQYF.

J is TRBJ1-1 and V is TRBV5-1; 7 positions agree with TRBD1. CDR3 length equals 14 residues. Per germline, CDR1 SGHRS and CDR2 YFSETQ. The junction had 7 bases not matched to a gene; V was cut back by 4 bases and J by 4 bases. In DNA form, the CDR3 reads TGCGCCAGCAGCGTAGGGACAGCTACCACTGAAGCTTTCTTT. It translates to CASSVGTATTEAFF.

The chain couples TRBV10-3 to TRBJ1-4; D is perhaps TRBD1 (5 bases). The ends were cut back, 6 bases at V and 1 base at J, with 9 bases in the middle. Per the germline V gene, CDR1 is ENHRY and CDR2 is SYGVKD. There are 14 residues in the CDR3. In nucleotides, the CDR3 is TGTGCCATCAGACCTGGGGGAACTAATGAAAAACTGTTTTTT. It yields the protein CAIRPGGTNEKLFF.

The chain is built from TRBV4-1 and TRBJ2-2, with D perhaps being TRBD1 or TRBD2 (7 bases each). The germline V gene has CDR1 MGHRA and CDR2 YSYEKL. CDR3 length equals 12 residues. DNA for the CDR3: TGCGCGAGCGGGACAGTCGGTGGGGAGCTGTTTTTT. Amino acids: CASGTVGGELFF.

This clonotype came up a few times. This chain joins TRBV9 and TRBJ1-2; tentative D call: TRBD1 (5 bases). CDR1 and CDR2 from the germline V gene are SGDLS and YYNGEE. Deletions cut 2 bases from V and 6 bases from J, with 11 bases between. The CDR3 sequence is 13 residues long. This CDR3 is CASSVGQWDGYTF. CDR3 in DNA: TGTGCCAGCAGCGTCGGACAATGGGATGGCTACACCTTC. Full variable domain (remainder filled in from reference TRBV9 and TRBJ1-2): DSGVTQTPKHLITATGQRVTLRCSPRSGDLSVYWYQQSLDQGLQFLIQYYNGEERAKGNILERFSAQQFPDLHSELNLSSLELGDSALYFCASSVGQWDGYTFGSGTRLTVV.

CDR3 DNA: TGTGCCAGCAGCTTAGGACTAGATATTAGAGTGTTCTTC. Residues: CASSLGLDIRVFF. The gene calls are TRBV11-2 and TRBJ2-1, with D perhaps TRBD2 (6 bases). Trimming cost V 1 base and J 15 bases, with 16 bases left between them. The CDR3 extends over 13 amino acids. CDR1 and CDR2 (germline): SGHAT, FQNNGV.

J is TRBJ2-7 and V is TRBV28; perhaps TRBD1 as D (5 bases). Germline assignment: CDR1 MDHEN and CDR2 SYDVKM. There are 12 residues in the CDR3. CDR3 loop: CASSARQPTIDV. The CDR3 nucleotides are TGTGCCAGCAGTGCTCGACAGCCTACGATAGACGTC.

In this sample, this clonotype turned up a few times. The chain has TRBV18 and TRBJ1-5; 8 bases match TRBD1. Trimming removed 3 bases from V and 7 bases from J; junction bases left unmatched: 5. The CDR3 runs 14 residues. Per the germline V gene, CDR1 is KGHSH and CDR2 is LQKENI. The CDR3 DNA reads as TGTGCCAGCTCACCGGGACAGGCGGGGCAGCCCCAGCATTTT. It codes for CASSPGQAGQPQHF.

This clonotype was counted only a few times. CDR3 region: CSVERVVMNTEAFF. DNA for the CDR3: TGCAGCGTTGAAAGGGTTGTCATGAACACTGAAGCTTTCTTT. The chain joins TRBV29-1 to TRBJ1-1; D is uncertain. The ends were cut back, 2 bases at V and 0 bases at J, with 10 bases in the middle. This CDR3 has 14 residues. The germline V gene has CDR1 SQVTM and CDR2 ANQGSEA.

This clonotype has only a few counts. An end of the junction differs from the germline gene, which may be a read error. The chain couples TRBV5-1 to TRBJ1-5, with a tentative D call TRBD1 (6 bases). Germline V CDR1 and CDR2: SGHRS, YFSETQ. CDR3 size: 10 residues. The CDR3 nucleotides are TGCGCCAGCAGCTTGCGGGACAAAAATTTT. This gives the protein CASSLRDKNF. Full variable domain (rest looked up from reference TRBV5-1 and TRBJ1-5): KAGVTQTPRYLIKTRGQQVTLSCSPISGHRSVSWYQQTPGQGLQFLFEYFSETQRNKGNFPGRFSGRQFSNSRSEMNVSTLELGDSALYLCASSLRDKNFGDGTRLSIL.

The chain recombines TRBV6-5 with TRBJ1-2; D gene unclear. Germline lookup yields CDR1 MNHEY and CDR2 SVGAGI. The CDR3 consists of 13 residues. The ends were cut back, 7 bases at V and 2 bases at J, with 11 bases in the middle. In DNA, the CDR3 is TGTGCCAGCAAGGGTCTGGGGAACTATGGCTACACCTTC. Translated: CASKGLGNYGYTF.

The chain combines TRBV5-1 with TRBJ2-7; D is possibly TRBD2 (6 bases). Looked up from germline, CDR1 is SGHRS and CDR2 is YFSETQ. The CDR3 runs to 15 residues. Trimming shortened V by 4 bases and J by 3 bases, and 17 bases separated the two germline ends. This chain's CDR3 is CASSAGGEGLYEQYV. CDR3 nucleotides: TGCGCCAGCAGCGCGGGCGGGGAAGGGCTCTACGAGCAGTACGTC.

The sample holds one count of this clonotype. V is TRBV19 and J is TRBJ1-5; 7 bases are shared with TRBD1. The CDR3 runs to 14 residues. The germline V gene has CDR1 LNHDA and CDR2 SQIVND (reference sequence). Trimming took 5 bases from V and 5 from J; bases not matched to a gene: 6. The CDR3 nucleotides are TGTGCCAGTAGTGACCCAGGGGGATATCAGCCCCAGCATTTT. Translated, it gives CASSDPGGYQPQHF.